This TCR beta chain was sequenced during a study of cytomegalovirus exposure and HLA in healthy donors. This clone was seen a handful of times. Its antigen is undetermined. Study-level results: CMV serostatus stood as the only immune exposure information on hand. Reports indicated that the classifier achieved high specificity and sensitivity in diagnosing cytomegalovirus status. Later on, an analysis found that several of the most significant clusters appeared to be linked to common viral pathogens, which included parvovirus B19. CMV antigen specificity of a few CMV-associated chains was confirmed in vitro.

Germline CDR1 and CDR2: SEHNR and FQNEAQ (reference sequence). This CDR3 is built from 15 residues. V lost 5 bases to trimming and J lost 5 bases, with 18 bases between them. Both 60 Vbeta primers and 13 Jbeta primers went into the PCR. Measured with immunoSEQ multiplex PCR; TCRdb has only the in-frame clones, and not every one. The repertoire holds roughly 140,000 clones, with about 64% as singletons. The rearrangement joins TRBV7-9 to TRBJ2-5; TRBD1 is a possible D gene (6 bases). The source material was PBMCs. The TCR was taken from a woman in her 30s in good health and CMV-seropositive. This CDR3 is CASSRSTGKWETQYF. In DNA, the CDR3 is TGTGCCAGCAGCCGATCAACAGGGAAATGGGAGACCCAGTACTTC.